The source of this T cell receptor (beta chain) is a study of control samples from healthy donors and cancer patients. TCRdb's copy holds only in-frame clones and misses some; the assay was immunoSEQ multiplex PCR. The sample has roughly 100,000 clones, approximately 86% seen once. This clonotype originated in a man aged 25 to 40 in good health. The specimen was blood.

The CDR3 protein is CASRVGQGNIQYF. The DNA of the CDR3 is TGCGCCAGCAGGGTGGGACAGGGGAACATTCAGTACTTC. The chain links TRBV5-1 to TRBJ2-4; 10 nucleotides line up with TRBD1. The CDR3 contains 13 residues. The ends lost 5 bases at V and 7 bases at J; junction bases unmatched: 3. Germline loops: CDR1 SGHRS, CDR2 YFSETQ.